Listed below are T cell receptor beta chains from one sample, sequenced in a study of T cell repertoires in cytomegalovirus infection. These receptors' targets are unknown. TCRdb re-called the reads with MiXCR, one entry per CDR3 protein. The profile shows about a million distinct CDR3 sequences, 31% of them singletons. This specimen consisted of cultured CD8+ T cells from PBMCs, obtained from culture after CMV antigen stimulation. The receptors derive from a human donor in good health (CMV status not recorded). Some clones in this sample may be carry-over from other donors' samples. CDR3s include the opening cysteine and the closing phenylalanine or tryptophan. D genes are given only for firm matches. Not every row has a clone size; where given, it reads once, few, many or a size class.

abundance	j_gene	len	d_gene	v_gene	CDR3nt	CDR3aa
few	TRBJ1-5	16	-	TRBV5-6	TGTGCCAGCAGCTTTAATGGAGTTTACAGCAATCAGCCCCAGCATTTT	CASSFNGVYSNQPQHF
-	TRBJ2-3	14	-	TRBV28	TGTGCCAGCAGTCCTCGGGTATTTTCAGATACGCAGTATTTT	CASSPRVFSDTQYF
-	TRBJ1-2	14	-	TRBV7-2	TGTGCCAGCAGCTTAGGGGAGGCGGACTATGGCTACACCTTC	CASSLGEADYGYTF
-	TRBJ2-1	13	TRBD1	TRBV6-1	TGTGCCAGCAGTGAGGGGACAGACAATGAGCAGTTCTTC	CASSEGTDNEQFF
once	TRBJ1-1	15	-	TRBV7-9	TGTGCCAGCAGCTTAGTCGTGACGGTGAACACTGAAGCTTTCTTT	CASSLVVTVNTEAFF
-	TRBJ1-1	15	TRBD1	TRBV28	TGTGCCAGCAGTTTAAGCAGGGGGTTGGGCACTGAAGCTTTCTTT	CASSLSRGLGTEAFF
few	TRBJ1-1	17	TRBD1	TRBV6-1	TGTGCCAGTAACACCCGGGACAGGGGGCCGGGGAACACTGAAGCTTTCTTT	CASNTRDRGPGNTEAFF
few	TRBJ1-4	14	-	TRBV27	TGTGCCAGCAGTCCTAACAGGATGAATGAAAAACTGTTTTTT	CASSPNRMNEKLFF
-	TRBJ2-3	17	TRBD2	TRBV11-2	TGTGCCAACAGCCAATGGGGTAGCGGGGGACCCACAGATACGCAGTATTTT	CANSQWGSGGPTDTQYF
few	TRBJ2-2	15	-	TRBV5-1	TGCGCCAGCAGCCTGACAGAGTGGGAGACCGGGGAGCTGTTTTTT	CASSLTEWETGELFF
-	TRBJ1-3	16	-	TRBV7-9	TGTGCCAGCAGCCCGGGACCTCCAAACTCTGGAAACACCATATATTTT	CASSPGPPNSGNTIYF
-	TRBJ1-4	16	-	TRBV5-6	TGTGCCAGCAGCTTGGGATCGCGCGTCACCCTTGAAAAACTGTTTTTT	CASSLGSRVTLEKLFF
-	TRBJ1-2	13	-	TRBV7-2	TGTGCCAGCAGCTTATCAGGGTCTCGGGGCTACACCTTC	CASSLSGSRGYTF
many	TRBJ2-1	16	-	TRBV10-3	TGTGCCATCAATTATTATAGGATATCCACCTACAATGAGCAGTTCTTC	CAINYYRISTYNEQFF
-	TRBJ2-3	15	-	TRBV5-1	TGCGCCAGCAGCTTGGCCGGAGGGGAGGCGGATACGCAGTATTTT	CASSLAGGEADTQYF
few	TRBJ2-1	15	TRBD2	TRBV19	TGTGCCAGTACAGTTGCTAGCGGGGGTGGTAATGAGCAGTTCTTC	CASTVASGGGNEQFF
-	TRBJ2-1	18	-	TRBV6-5	TGTGCCAGCAGTTACTCGGTGCCCGACAAATCACTAAACAATGAGCAGTTCTTC	CASSYSVPDKSLNNEQFF
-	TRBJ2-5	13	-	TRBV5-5	TGTGCCAGCAGCGCACCCGGAGACGGGGCCCAGTACTTC	CASSAPGDGAQYF
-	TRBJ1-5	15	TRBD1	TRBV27	TGTGCCAGCAGTCCCAGGGACAGCAGGTATCAGCCCCAGCATTTT	CASSPRDSRYQPQHF
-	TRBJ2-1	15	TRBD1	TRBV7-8	TGTGCCAGCAGCACTAAAACAGGGGTCCAGAATCAGCAGTTCTTC	CASSTKTGVQNQQFF
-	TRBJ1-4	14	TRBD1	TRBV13	TGTGCCAGCAGGACAGGGGTTGTTAATGAAAAACTGTTTTTT	CASRTGVVNEKLFF
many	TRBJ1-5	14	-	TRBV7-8	TGTGCCAGCAGCTTAGCTAGATTGAATCAGCCCCAGCATTTT	CASSLARLNQPQHF
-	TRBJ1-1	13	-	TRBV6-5	TGTGCCAGCAGCATTATCATGAACACTGAAGCTTTCTTT	CASSIIMNTEAFF
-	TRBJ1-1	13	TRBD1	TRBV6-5	TGTGCCAGCAGTTACTCCAGGGGGCGTGAAGCTTTCTTT	CASSYSRGREAFF
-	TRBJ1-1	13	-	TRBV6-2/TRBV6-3	TGTGCCAGCAGCGCACAGTGGAACACTGAAGCTTTCTTT	CASSAQWNTEAFF
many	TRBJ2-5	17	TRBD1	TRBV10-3	TGTGCCATCAGTGAGTCGAAATGGGACAGCCAGCCGGAGACCCAGTACTTC	CAISESKWDSQPETQYF